These T cell receptor beta chains were read from a single sample in a study of cytomegalovirus exposure and HLA in healthy donors. Clones were sequenced by immunoSEQ multiplex PCR, and TCRdb holds only the in-frame ones, with some missing. The sample has 100,000 to 150,000 clones; roughly four fifths are singletons. Specimen: PBMCs. Every receptor here comes from a male donor in good health and CMV-seropositive. CDR3s leave out the opening cysteine and the closing phenylalanine or tryptophan.

J,V,CDR3
TRBJ2-1,TRBV13,ASSLYAPLGSNEQF
TRBJ2-7,TRBV5-1,ASSPGYEQY
TRBJ2-3,TRBV9,ASSEAPRAGESGTQY
TRBJ1-2,TRBV20-1,SAGISRSYT
TRBJ2-1,TRBV19,ASSIIDRADSSYNEQF
TRBJ2-5,TRBV19,ASSIASEIQTQY
TRBJ2-1,TRBV19,ASSNPTPTEGGYNEQF
TRBJ2-3,TRBV5-1,ASSKRQVDTDTQY
TRBJ1-2,TRBV19,ASSIWDNEGQANYGYT
TRBJ2-4,TRBV4-2,ASSHLGDRVDENIQY
TRBJ2-1,TRBV27,ASSIRTSAGLTYNEQF
TRBJ2-3,TRBV6-5,ASSYGQGGTDTQY
TRBJ1-5,TRBV28,ASSPAGVANQPQH
TRBJ2-2,TRBV6-1,ASSVTTSNTGELF
TRBJ1-1,TRBV11-2,ASSARTGSGTEAF
.,TRBV4-3,ASSLRGQGNYEQY
TRBJ2-3,TRBV7-7,ASSLSPRGGDTQY
TRBJ2-2,TRBV7-2,ASSLAPSGNRGRTGELF
TRBJ1-5,TRBV28,ASSFPDSGNQPQH
TRBJ1-3,TRBV7-9,ASSPTTGTGIGNTIY
TRBJ2-1,TRBV7-3,ASSLNTASYNEQF
TRBJ1-2,TRBV30,AWVRGIYGYT
TRBJ1-1,TRBV19,ASSIMADTEAF
TRBJ2-1,TRBV4-3,ASSQGRGTAYNEQF
TRBJ1-4,TRBV9,ASSGYRGTGNEKLF
TRBJ2-3,TRBV7-2,ASSLAGGADTQY
TRBJ2-7,TRBV29-1,SVEVLLAGSYEQY
TRBJ1-1,TRBV2,ASRDSLNTEAF
TRBJ2-7,TRBV19,ASSLAGAREQY
TRBJ2-3,TRBV30,AWSWDSREGTQY
TRBJ2-7,TRBV7-2,ASSLYFGLAGNEQY
TRBJ2-1,TRBV28,ASRTSLGSSYNEQF
TRBJ2-5,TRBV5-1,ASRHLAYQETQY
TRBJ2-7,TRBV19,ASSRGDLFSYEQY
TRBJ2-7,TRBV5-4,ASSLKQRPSYEQY
TRBJ2-7,TRBV5-1,ASSLFGGSRGGYEQY
TRBJ1-6,TRBV27,ASSHFANRGNSPLH
TRBJ1-5,TRBV28,ASRATGGYNQPQH
TRBJ2-7,TRBV9,ASSEGPGTSGYEQY
TRBJ2-2,TRBV28,ASRPPGGGTGELF
TRBJ2-2,TRBV4-1,ASSQSGQSTGELF
TRBJ1-1,TRBV2,ASSVKARSSI
TRBJ1-2,TRBV27,ASSLDEYGTINGYT
TRBJ1-1,TRBV28,ASSLHGGTEAF
TRBJ2-7,TRBV21-1,ASSRYPRDIGDEQY
TRBJ2-5,TRBV5-6,ASSSLGTGDEQY
TRBJ2-1,TRBV10-1,ANDTRAGTWYNEQF
TRBJ2-7,TRBV14,ASSQGRGYEQY
TRBJ2-7,TRBV28,ASSLGGYEQY
.,TRBV15,ATSRGLSGREDGELF
TRBJ2-7,TRBV27,ASNLAGGGDEQY
TRBJ2-7,TRBV6-5,ASSYLARGEQY
TRBJ1-3,TRBV7-6,ASSLGQGLAGNTIY
TRBJ2-7,TRBV27,ASSFTGGLYEQY
TRBJ1-1,TRBV18,ASSGDNTEAF
TRBJ2-5,TRBV5-1,ASSTGTVQETQY
TRBJ2-7,TRBV7-6,ASSLGGGAYEQY
TRBJ2-2,TRBV30,AWSRTSGSRSTGELF
TRBJ2-5,TRBV9,ASSVAPLGSQETQY